These T cell receptor beta chains were read from a single sample in a study of OX40 agonist ivuxolimab in advanced cancers. The table came from immunoSEQ multiplex PCR; TCRdb's copy has only in-frame clones and leaves some out. The sample lists under 95,000 clones, roughly nine tenths seen once, with about 1.3% in the top ten. The specimen comprised CD4+ or CD8+ T cells sorted from blood, sampled in a trial of the OX40 agonist ivuxolimab. The receptors stem from an adult with an advanced solid tumor such as melanoma, head and neck, liver or kidney cancer. Each CDR3 is given with its conserved first and last residue. Each record gives: D gene, clone size, CDR3 length, V gene, J gene, CDR3 protein, CDR3 DNA. A D gene is named only where the DNA matches it firmly. Clone size is stated in some rows and not others, as once, few, many or a class when expanded.

>NA|few|10|TRBV6-1|TRBJ1-1
CASSEIRAFF
TGTGCCAGCAGTGAAATCCGAGCTTTCTTT
>TRBD1|NA|14|TRBV10-3|TRBJ1-2
CAISEGTGGRGYTF
TGTGCCATCAGTGAGGGGACAGGGGGCCGCGGCTACACCTTC
>NA|NA|16|TRBV7-8|TRBJ2-1
CASSFLPGPRLNEQFF
TGTGCCAGCAGCTTTTTGCCGGGACCTCGGCTCAATGAGCAGTTCTTC
>NA|few|15|TRBV5-1|TRBJ2-7
CASSFAQGGSYEQYF
TGCGCCAGCAGCTTTGCCCAGGGAGGCTCCTACGAGCAGTACTTC
>NA|NA|10|TRBV11-2|TRBJ1-1
CASSLTEAFF
TGTGCCAGCAGCTTAACTGAAGCTTTCTTT
>NA|NA|14|TRBV19|TRBJ2-3
CASSKQSSTDTQYF
TGTGCCAGTAGTAAACAGTCTAGCACAGATACGCAGTATTTT
>TRBD1|NA|13|TRBV18|TRBJ1-2
CASSRSTGDGYTF
TGTGCCAGCTCGAGGTCGACAGGGGATGGCTACACCTTC
>NA|NA|16|TRBV27|TRBJ2-3
CASSQEARLYTDTQYF
TGTGCCAGCAGCCAAGAGGCCCGACTGTACACAGATACGCAGTATTTT
>TRBD1|NA|15|TRBV5-1|TRBJ1-4
CASSLGSGQGEKLFF
TGCGCCAGCAGCTTGGGTTCAGGACAGGGGGAAAAACTGTTTTTT
>NA|NA|15|TRBV2|TRBJ2-1
CASSERELSYNEQFF
TGTGCCAGCAGTGAAAGGGAGCTATCCTACAATGAGCAGTTCTTC
>NA|few|15|TRBV7-3|TRBJ1-2
CASSSGGKADYGYTF
TGTGCCAGCAGCTCTGGTGGGAAAGCGGACTATGGCTACACCTTC
>NA|NA|16|TRBV11-2|TRBJ2-6
CASTLGESSGANVLTF
TGTGCCAGCACCCTCGGCGAGAGCTCTGGGGCCAACGTCCTGACTTTC
>NA|NA|13|TRBV11-2|TRBJ2-7
CATRADKSYEQYF
TGTGCCACCCGGGCAGATAAAAGCTACGAGCAGTACTTC
>NA|NA|13|TRBV2|TRBJ2-7
CASREDQGYEQYF
TGTGCCAGCAGGGAGGATCAGGGATACGAGCAGTACTTC
>TRBD1|NA|16|TRBV12-5|TRBJ2-1
CASGLGTGVNYNEQFF
TGTGCTAGTGGTTTGGGGACAGGGGTGAACTACAATGAGCAGTTCTTC
>NA|NA|13|TRBV18|TRBJ1-1
CASSPPTNTEAFF
TGTGCCAGCTCACCGCCCACAAACACCGAAGCTTTCTTT
>NA|NA|12|TRBV2|TRBJ2-7
CASRTTVGEQYF
TGTGCCAGCAGGACGACAGTCGGCGAGCAGTACTTC
>TRBD2|NA|13|TRBV2|TRBJ2-5
CASNVRGGETQYF
TGTGCCAGCAACGTCCGGGGGGGAGAGACCCAGTACTTC
>NA|NA|13|TRBV29-1|TRBJ2-3
CSVRGVSTDTQYF
TGCAGCGTGAGAGGGGTTAGCACAGATACGCAGTATTTT
>NA|NA|15|TRBV21-1|TRBJ2-7
CASSTLGYREHEQYF
TGTGCCAGCAGCACCCTGGGATACAGGGAACACGAGCAGTACTTC
>NA|NA|12|TRBV9|TRBJ2-3
CASSLGLDTQYF
TGTGCCAGCAGCCTGGGCCTCGATACGCAGTATTTT
>NA|NA|11|TRBV5-1|TRBJ1-2
CASSLGGGYTF
TGCGCCAGCAGCTTAGGGGGTGGCTACACCTTC
>NA|NA|12|TRBV30|TRBJ1-2
CAWINRRRRYTF
TGTGCCTGGATCAATCGACGGCGTCGCTACACCTTC
>NA|NA|12|TRBV19|TRBJ1-2
CASSTLFYGYTF
TGTGCCAGTAGTACCCTTTTCTATGGCTACACCTTC
>NA|NA|14|TRBV7-9|TRBJ2-3
CASSLSTSADTQYF
TGTGCCAGCAGCCTCTCGACCAGTGCAGATACGCAGTATTTT
>NA|NA|15|TRBV19|TRBJ1-2
CASSIVARGNYGYTF
TGTGCCAGTAGTATAGTCGCCAGGGGTAACTATGGCTACACCTTC
>TRBD1|NA|13|TRBV2|TRBJ2-1
CASRKARGNEQFF
TGTGCCAGCCGGAAAGCCAGGGGGAATGAGCAGTTCTTC
>NA|NA|14|TRBV4-1|TRBJ1-3
CASSFTGGINTIYF
TGCGCCAGCAGCTTCACAGGAGGGATAAACACCATATATTTT
>TRBD2|NA|14|TRBV12-5|TRBJ2-7
CASGSAGGSSEQYF
TGTGCTAGTGGTTCAGCGGGAGGGTCTTCCGAGCAGTACTTC
>TRBD2|NA|15|TRBV11-3|TRBJ2-1
CASSLSGTLDNEQFF
TGTGCCAGCAGTCTAAGCGGGACTCTCGACAATGAGCAGTTCTTC
>NA|once|13|TRBV9|TRBJ2-1
CASSVWRAGEQFF
TGTGCCAGCAGCGTCTGGAGGGCGGGTGAGCAGTTCTTC
>NA|NA|13|TRBV7-3|TRBJ2-5
CASSLNSRETQYF
TGTGCCAGCAGCTTAAACAGTAGAGAGACCCAGTACTTC
>NA|NA|16|TRBV7-3|TRBJ1-2
CASSLNPGAGDYGYTF
TGTGCCAGCAGCTTAAACCCGGGGGCAGGGGATTACGGCTACACCTTC
>TRBD1|NA|14|TRBV4-2|TRBJ1-5
CASSLDRGNQPQHF
TGTGCCAGCAGCCTAGACAGGGGCAATCAGCCCCAGCATTTT
>NA|NA|17|TRBV28|TRBJ2-7
CASSSPGMGPSSYEQYF
TGTGCCAGCAGTTCCCCAGGGATGGGGCCGAGCTCCTACGAGCAGTACTTC
>TRBD1|NA|13|TRBV29-1|TRBJ1-2
CSGGDRGPYGYTF
TGCAGCGGGGGGGACAGGGGCCCCTATGGCTACACCTTC
>NA|NA|14|TRBV6-1|TRBJ2-4
CASREGAGTDIQYF
TGTGCCAGCAGGGAGGGGGCAGGGACGGACATTCAGTACTTC
>TRBD1|NA|15|TRBV9|TRBJ2-3
CASSVMDRAPATQYF
TGTGCCAGCAGCGTCATGGACAGGGCACCAGCTACGCAGTATTTT
>TRBD2|NA|14|TRBV5-6|TRBJ2-2
CASSLDRGAGELFF
TGTGCCAGCAGCTTGGATCGGGGGGCCGGGGAGCTGTTTTTT
>NA|NA|15|TRBV6-5|TRBJ1-4
CASKPTGATNEKLFF
TGTGCCAGCAAGCCCACGGGGGCTACAAATGAAAAACTGTTTTTT
>TRBD1|NA|16|TRBV27|TRBJ2-2
CASSLLGGRGTGELFF
TGTGCCAGCAGTTTATTAGGGGGCCGGGGCACCGGGGAGCTGTTTTTT
>NA|NA|14|TRBV7-9|TRBJ1-1
CASSSTVMNTEAFF
TGTGCCAGCAGCTCGACAGTTATGAACACTGAAGCTTTCTTT
>TRBD1|NA|14|TRBV30|TRBJ1-1
CAWSGNRGGAEAFF
TGTGCCTGGAGCGGGAACAGGGGGGGAGCTGAAGCTTTCTTT
>TRBD1|NA|14|TRBV6-6|TRBJ2-2
CASRVQGANGELFF
TGTGCCAGCAGGGTACAGGGGGCTAACGGGGAGCTGTTTTTT
>NA|NA|15|TRBV4-1|TRBJ1-2
CASSQDLAREDGYTF
TGCGCCAGCAGCCAAGATCTGGCCAGGGAAGATGGCTACACCTTC
>NA|NA|15|TRBV27|TRBJ2-1
CASSSQGSSYNEQFF
TGTGCCAGCAGTTCCCAGGGTAGCTCCTACAATGAGCAGTTCTTC
>TRBD1|NA|14|TRBV10-2|TRBJ1-5
CASSSDRRNQPQHF
TGCGCCAGCAGTTCGGACAGGAGGAATCAGCCCCAGCATTTT
>NA|NA|13|TRBV19|TRBJ1-1
CASTGRYNTEAFF
TGTGCCAGTACAGGCAGATACAACACTGAAGCTTTCTTT
>NA|once|13|TRBV6-5|TRBJ2-7
CASSYSSSYEQYF
TGTGCCAGCAGTTACTCGAGTAGTTACGAGCAGTACTTC
>NA|NA|13|TRBV9|TRBJ2-2
CASSVRADGELFF
TGTGCCAGCAGCGTAAGGGCGGACGGGGAGCTGTTTTTT
>NA|NA|14|TRBV4-2|TRBJ2-2
CASSQEANTGELFF
TGTGCCAGCAGCCAAGAGGCCAACACCGGGGAGCTGTTTTTT